The 18 T cell receptor beta chains below were found in one sample sequenced in a study of T cell responses to AZD1222 COVID-19 vaccine. Assay used: immunoSEQ multiplex PCR; TCRdb lists only in-frame clones, some missing. The table lists more than 110,000 clones, approximately 92% of them singletons. The input for sequencing was peripheral blood, taken 28 days after the second AZD1222 dose. The receptors derive from an adult who received the AZD1222 COVID-19 vaccine.

This clone has only a few counts. The V and J genes are TRBV19 and TRBJ1-1; D call uncertain. Trimming shortened V by 6 bases and J by 1 base, and 12 bases separated the two germline ends. The CDR3 covers 14 residues. Per the germline V gene, CDR1 is LNHDA and CDR2 is SQIVND (reference sequence). The CDR3 protein is CASSPDWGNTEAFF. DNA for the CDR3: TGTGCCAGTAGCCCGGATTGGGGGAACACTGAAGCTTTCTTT.

The gene calls are TRBV27 and TRBJ1-5; no reliable D call. V lost 3 bases and J lost 4, with 13 bases in between. This CDR3 is 15 amino acids long. CDR1 is MNHEY, CDR2 SMNVEV, per germline (reference sequence). The CDR3 DNA is TGTGCCAGCAGTTTGGACTTGAACTCTAATCAGCCCCAGCATTTT. Protein: CASSLDLNSNQPQHF.

This clone occurred once. The chain carries TRBV2 and TRBJ1-4, with 8 positions matching TRBD1. Losses at the gene ends were 7 bases for V and 3 bases for J; bases not matched to a gene: 7. This CDR3 region has 15 residues. Germline V gives CDR1 SNHLY, CDR2 FYNNEI. CDR3 nucleotides: TGTGCCAGCAATGACAGGGGTTTGGCTAATGAAAAACTGTTTTTT. Residues: CASNDRGLANEKLFF.

V usage is TRBV18 and J usage is TRBJ2-1; D gene ambiguous. From germline, CDR1 is KGHSH and CDR2 LQKENI. CDR3 size: 14 residues. Trimming removed 6 bases at V and 1 base at J, with 10 bases between. CDR3 loop: CASSIQESYNEQFF. The CDR3 DNA follows: TGTGCCAGCTCGATTCAGGAGTCCTACAATGAGCAGTTCTTC.

This chain connects TRBV19 to TRBJ1-5; D might be TRBD1 (5 bases). Germline CDR1 reads LNHDA; CDR2 reads SQIVND (reference sequence). The CDR3 spans 14 residues. V lost 8 bases and J 0 bases, leaving 11 bases between the germline ends. The CDR3: CASLAGYSNQPQHF. CDR3 in DNA: TGTGCCAGTCTTGCAGGGTATAGCAATCAGCCCCAGCATTTT.

The chain joins TRBV5-4 to TRBJ1-2; the match to TRBD1 covers 10 bases. V trimming: 2 bases; J trimming: 4 bases; junction bases outside the gene matches: 5. The CDR3 consists of 15 residues. Per the germline V gene, CDR1 is SGHNT and CDR2 is YYREEE (reference sequence). Here the CDR3 reads CASSFVTGGAYGYTF. In DNA, the CDR3 is TGTGCCAGCAGCTTTGTGACAGGGGGCGCCTATGGCTACACCTTC.

The CDR3 DNA follows: TGTGCCAGCAGCCGAACCGGGACAGGGGACTATGGCTACACCTTC. It encodes CASSRTGTGDYGYTF. J is TRBJ1-2 and V is TRBV5-4, with TRBD1 matching over 10 bases. V lost 4 bases to trimming and J lost 3 bases; unmatched junction nucleotides: 6. The CDR3 is made up of 15 amino acids. Germline V CDR1 and CDR2: SGHNT, YYREEE (reference sequence).

The chain carries TRBV24-1 and TRBJ1-5; D not certain. CDR1 KGHDR and CDR2 SFDVKD come from the germline V gene. This CDR3 is 13 amino acids long. Trimming cost V 6 bases and J 6 bases, with 11 bases left between them. CDR3 bases: TGTGCCACCAGTCCGAGGTTTGGTCAGCCCCAGCATTTT. Encoded protein: CATSPRFGQPQHF.

The chain is built from TRBV2 and TRBJ2-3; no clear D gene. The CDR3 has 15 amino acids. Germline assignment: CDR1 SNHLY and CDR2 FYNNEI. V was clipped by 3 bases and J by 4 bases, with 14 bases between them. Here the CDR3 reads CASSDGLSYADTQYF. CDR3 bases: TGTGCCAGCAGTGACGGGTTGAGCTACGCAGATACGCAGTATTTT.

The CDR3 bases are TGTGCCAGCAGCCCCACTCCCTTCCGGGACAGGGGCCGCAAAAGTGGCTACACCTTC. It is translated as CASSPTPFRDRGRKSGYTF. The rearrangement uses TRBV28 and TRBJ1-2, with TRBD1 matching over 10 bases. CDR1 is MDHEN and CDR2 is SYDVKM in the germline V gene. The CDR3 covers 19 residues. J gave up 7 bases and V 6 bases, and 23 bases lay outside the gene matches.

The gene calls are TRBV5-1 and TRBJ1-2; maybe TRBD1 (6 bases). V was shortened by 3 bases and J by 5 bases, with 11 bases between the two germline ends. The CDR3 has 13 amino acids. The V gene's germline CDR1 is SGHRS and CDR2 YFSETQ. The CDR3 DNA reads as TGCGCCAGCAGCTCCGGGACAACTTATGGCTACACCTTC. Residues: CASSSGTTYGYTF.

This chain joins TRBV5-6 and TRBJ1-2; D remains unclear. The CDR3 is 12 amino acids. CDR1 and CDR2 from the germline V gene are SGHDT and YYEEEE. Trimming took off 2 bases at V and 8 bases at J, with 10 bases between the two ends. Here the CDR3 reads CASSFQTLGYTF. The CDR3 DNA sequence: TGTGCCAGCAGCTTTCAAACCCTCGGCTACACCTTC.

DNA for the CDR3: TGCGCCAGCAGCATCCTAAGCGGGAGGGCCCTCGGAGATACGCAGTATTTT. Translation gives CASSILSGRALGDTQYF. The rearrangement links TRBV4-1 to TRBJ2-3; 10 bases are shared with TRBD2. The CDR3 runs 17 residues. Germline V lookup: CDR1 MGHRA, CDR2 YSYEKL. The ends lost 5 bases at V and 5 bases at J; junction bases unmatched: 13.

The gene calls are TRBV28 and TRBJ2-7; D gene uncertain. V shed 7 bases and J shed 5 bases, with 15 bases lying between them. CDR1 MDHEN and CDR2 SYDVKM come from the germline V gene. The CDR3 consists of 13 residues. The CDR3 DNA is TGTGCCAGCAACCCCACGGCCCAGCACGAGCAGTACTTC. This sequence encodes CASNPTAQHEQYF.

The CDR3 reads CASSQSPDTQYF. The DNA for the CDR3 is TGCGCCAGCAGTCAGAGCCCAGATACGCAGTATTTT. The rearrangement joins TRBV10-2 to TRBJ2-3; D gene unclear. V was clipped by 5 bases and J by 4 bases, with 7 bases between them. There are 12 residues in the CDR3. Germline V gene data show CDR1 as WSHSY and CDR2 as SAAADI.

V is TRBV19 and J is TRBJ1-2; D remains unclear. Trimming removed 6 bases from V and 5 bases from J, with 13 bases in between. Germline V gene sequence: CDR1 LNHDA, CDR2 SQIVND (reference sequence). The CDR3 is made up of 13 amino acids. The CDR3 DNA is TGTGCCAGTAGCCTCATAGGTGTTTATGGCTACACCTTC. This sequence encodes CASSLIGVYGYTF.

This rearrangement joins TRBV30 to TRBJ1-4; D is possibly TRBD1 (5 bases). Germline CDR1 and CDR2: GTSNPN and SVGIG (reference sequence). This CDR3 region has 14 residues. Trimming cost V 4 bases and J 3 bases, with 12 bases left between them. CDR3 coding DNA: TGTGCCTGGAATCGTGGGGGTTCTAATGAAAAACTGTTTTTT. As protein: CAWNRGGSNEKLFF.

The V gene is TRBV3-1 (or the pseudogene TRBV3-2), the J gene TRBJ1-2, with 7 bases lining up with TRBD1. This CDR3 is 15 amino acids long. V shed 3 bases and J 2 bases; nucleotides not matched to a gene: 6. Germline V lookup: CDR1 LGHDT, CDR2 YNNKEL (reference sequence). CDR3: CASSHPRTGNYGYTF. CDR3 coding DNA: TGTGCCAGCAGCCACCCCCGGACAGGAAACTATGGCTACACCTTC.